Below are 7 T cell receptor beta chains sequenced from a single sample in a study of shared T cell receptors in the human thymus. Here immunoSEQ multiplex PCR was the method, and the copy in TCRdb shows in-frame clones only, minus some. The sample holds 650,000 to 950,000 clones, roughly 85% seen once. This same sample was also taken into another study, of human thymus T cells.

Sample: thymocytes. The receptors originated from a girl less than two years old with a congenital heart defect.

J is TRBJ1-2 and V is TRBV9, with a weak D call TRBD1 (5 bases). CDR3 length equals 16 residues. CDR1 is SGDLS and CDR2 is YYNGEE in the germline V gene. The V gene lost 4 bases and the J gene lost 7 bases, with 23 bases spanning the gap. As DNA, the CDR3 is TGTGCCAGCAGCCGGAGGGACCCCGGCTCATACGGTGGCTACACCTTC. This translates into CASSRRDPGSYGGYTF.

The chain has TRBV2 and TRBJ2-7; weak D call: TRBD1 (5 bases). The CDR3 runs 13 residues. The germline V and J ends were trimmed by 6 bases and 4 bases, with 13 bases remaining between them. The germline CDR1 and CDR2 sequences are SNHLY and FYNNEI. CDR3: CASRLRTPYEQYF. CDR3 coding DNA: TGTGCCAGCAGACTCCGGACACCTTACGAGCAGTACTTC.

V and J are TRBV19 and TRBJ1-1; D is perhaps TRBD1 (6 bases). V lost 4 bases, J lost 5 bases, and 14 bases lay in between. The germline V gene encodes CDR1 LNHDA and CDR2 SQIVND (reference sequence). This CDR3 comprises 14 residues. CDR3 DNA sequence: TGTGCCAGTAGTACCCCAGGGGATAGAACTGAAGCTTTCTTT. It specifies CASSTPGDRTEAFF.

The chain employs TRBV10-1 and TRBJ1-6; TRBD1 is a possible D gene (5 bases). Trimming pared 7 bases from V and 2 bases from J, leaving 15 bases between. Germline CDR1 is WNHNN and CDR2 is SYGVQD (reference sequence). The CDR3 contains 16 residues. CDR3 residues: CASKGIELAYNSPLHF. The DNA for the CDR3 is TGCGCCAGCAAGGGGATCGAGCTCGCCTATAATTCACCCCTCCACTTT.

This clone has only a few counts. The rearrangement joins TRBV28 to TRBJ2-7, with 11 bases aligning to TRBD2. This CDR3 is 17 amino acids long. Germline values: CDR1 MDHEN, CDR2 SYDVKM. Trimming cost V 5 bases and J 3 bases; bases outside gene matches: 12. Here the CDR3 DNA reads TGTGCCAGCAGTCCCACCCTAATGACTAGCGGGGACTACGAGCAGTACTTC. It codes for CASSPTLMTSGDYEQYF.

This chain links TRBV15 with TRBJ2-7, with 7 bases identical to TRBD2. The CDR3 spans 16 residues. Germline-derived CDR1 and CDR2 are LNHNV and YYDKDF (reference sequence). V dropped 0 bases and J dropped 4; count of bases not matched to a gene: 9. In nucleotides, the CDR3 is TGTGCCACCAGCAGAGATCAGCCGGGGGGACGGTACGAGCAGTACTTC. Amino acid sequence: CATSRDQPGGRYEQYF.

CDR3 region: CASSLCFRPTEQFF. The CDR3 region has the DNA TGTGCCAGCAGTTTATGTTTTCGACCGACAGAGCAGTTCTTC. The chain couples TRBV28 to TRBJ2-1; D not certain. CDR1 is MDHEN, CDR2 SYDVKM, per germline. The V end lost 0 bases, the J end lost 10 bases, and 13 bases lay between the germline ends. CDR3 length: 14 amino acids.